Below, one TCR beta chain is given with its context. The antigen it binds to is not known. The sample holds no much larger clone one base away, and base qualities are not on file. The library was made by the immunoSEQ multiplex PCR assay. Drawn from immuneACCESS, this table holds only the in-frame rearrangements with V and J called that TCRdb kept. Clones are partly lost; checked studies trace under half to an unresolved V gene and leave the rest unexplained. This sample comprises about 610,000 clones, roughly 90% of them detected only once. 0.01% of the sample goes to the ten largest clones. This sample was included in a study of shared T cell receptors in the human thymus (dated by TCRdb to the early 2020s). About the investigation overall: The study investigated the way shared, self-reactive T-cell receptor alpha chains are produced in the human thymus.

From V the trimming removes 4 bases and from J it removes 2 bases, while the gene matches leave 11 bases of the junction unaccounted for. Including cysteine and phenylalanine, the CDR3 has 16 amino acids. Of the read, only the CDR3 DNA is kept; its 48 bases are in frame from base 1. The CDR1 and CDR2 encoded by the germline V gene are LGHNA and YSLEER. These sequences were also reported in another study, on human thymus T cells. Drawing on the second study: Immunologically healthy infants undergoing open corrective cardiac surgery for congenital heart defects in Finland were used as donors. The thymus tissue came from surgical resects taken out during corrective cardiac surgery. Biased V and J gene segment usage appeared to be present in both thymic and peripheral blood repertoires. The related research found that thymic TCR repertoires overlapped highly between unrelated individuals. TCR alpha and beta repertoires from about eight infant thymus samples and four related peripheral blood samples were characterized in the study. The cohort included over five male and a couple of female infants, with donor ages spanning 7 to 244 days. Thymocytes were released mechanically from tissue and stored at -70 °C as pellets of 10-30 million cells. Genomic DNA was extracted from frozen cell pellets with a QIAsymphony instrument. TCRB and TCRAD loci were amplified from a standardized quantity of quality-controlled genomic DNA using the immunoSEQ multiplex PCR assay. The amplicons spanned the V(D)J region and were long enough to cover the CDR3 and allow V and J genes to be identified. The amplicons were sequenced on an Illumina platform via the commercial immunoSEQ service. Primer bias and sequencing errors were corrected using previously described methods, and TCRAD and TCRB definitions followed the IMGT database. Repertoires were analysed with immunoSEQ Analyzer 3.0 and VDJTools, covering basic statistics, V/J segment usage, diversity estimates, rarefaction and pairwise overlap. Diversity was estimated using the Chao1, ChaoE, Efron-Thisted, Shannon and inverse Simpson indices, and was also estimated on datasets down-sampled to the size of the smallest sample. Repertoire overlap was determined by strict matching of CDR3 nucleotide sequence, V gene and J gene, and Jaccard-based multidimensional scaling clustering was applied. On average, approximately 860,000 unique TCRB clonotypes were obtained from thymus samples, compared with approximately 84,000 from blood samples.

This TCR derives from a boy under two years old with a congenital heart defect. Donor details come from another sample of the same person, matched by shared clones. Here the chain combines TRBV4-3 and TRBJ2-7; TRBD1 agrees with 7 junctional bases. Sample: thymocytes. The CDR3 here reads CASSRNRGLSAYEQYF. The DNA sequence follows: TGCGCCAGCAGCCGGAACAGGGGTCTCTCGGCCTACGAGCAGTACTTC.